These T cell receptor beta chains were read from a single sample in a study of CD8 T cells in ankylosing spondylitis. TCRdb redid the calling of the 5' RACE reads with MiXCR, one entry per CDR3 protein. The table has some 330,000 distinct CDR3 sequences, around 8% seen once; the top ten hold more than 14%. The sequenced material came from blood, either unsorted or a sorted T cell fraction (not recorded which). The receptor source for this set is a male donor with ankylosing spondylitis. The CDR3 runs from the conserved cysteine through the conserved F or W. D genes are given only for firm matches. A row's size may be missing; if present it is once, few, many or a size class.

CDR3nt: TGTGCCAGCAGTTGGGACAGGGCAGAGACCCAGTACTTC
CDR3aa: CASSWDRAETQYF
v_gene: TRBV12-3/TRBV12-4
d_gene: TRBD1
abundance: few
len: 13
j_gene: TRBJ2-5

CDR3nt: TGTGCCAGCAGCTTTGTGGGACGGACTAACACCGGGGAGCTGTTTTTT
CDR3aa: CASSFVGRTNTGELFF
v_gene: TRBV5-6
d_gene: -
abundance: -
len: 16
j_gene: TRBJ2-2

CDR3nt: TGTGCCAGCAGTGGAGGGCTAGCGACAGACAATGAGCAGTTCTTC
CDR3aa: CASSGGLATDNEQFF
v_gene: TRBV25-1
d_gene: -
abundance: few
len: 15
j_gene: TRBJ2-1

CDR3nt: TGTGCCAGCTCACCACCCAGCGTGAGCGGGGAGCTGTTTTTT
CDR3aa: CASSPPSVSGELFF
v_gene: TRBV18
d_gene: -
abundance: few
len: 14
j_gene: TRBJ2-2

CDR3nt: TGTGCCATCAGTGAAGCACGGGAGACCTACGAGCAGTACTTC
CDR3aa: CAISEARETYEQYF
v_gene: TRBV10-3
d_gene: -
abundance: -
len: 14
j_gene: TRBJ2-7

CDR3nt: TGTGCCAGCAGTTTAAACTATAGGGACGCTGAAGCTTTCTTT
CDR3aa: CASSLNYRDAEAFF
v_gene: TRBV12-3/TRBV12-4
d_gene: -
abundance: many
len: 14
j_gene: TRBJ1-1

CDR3nt: TGCAGTGCTAGTGCGCCGGGACATCTTAACTATGGCTACACCTTC
CDR3aa: CSASAPGHLNYGYTF
v_gene: TRBV20-1
d_gene: -
abundance: -
len: 15
j_gene: TRBJ1-2

CDR3nt: TGCGCCAGCAGCTTGCTTCAGGGAATCGGCGAGCAGTACTTC
CDR3aa: CASSLLQGIGEQYF
v_gene: TRBV5-1
d_gene: -
abundance: many
len: 14
j_gene: TRBJ2-7

CDR3nt: TGTGCCAGCAGCCAAGATTACTCGTTGGGGGTCTACGAGCAGTACTTC
CDR3aa: CASSQDYSLGVYEQYF
v_gene: TRBV4-2
d_gene: -
abundance: -
len: 16
j_gene: TRBJ2-7

CDR3nt: TGTGCCAGCAGAGGCACAGAAAACTATGGCTACACCTTC
CDR3aa: CASRGTENYGYTF
v_gene: TRBV3-1
d_gene: -
abundance: -
len: 13
j_gene: TRBJ1-2

CDR3nt: TGTGCCAGCAGGAGGGTCATCCGGAATGAAAAACTGTTTTTT
CDR3aa: CASRRVIRNEKLFF
v_gene: TRBV2
d_gene: -
abundance: -
len: 14
j_gene: TRBJ1-4

CDR3nt: TGTGCCAGCTCACCACCCCCTACCGGGAGCCGTAGCGATGAGCAGTTCTTC
CDR3aa: CASSPPPTGSRSDEQFF
v_gene: TRBV18
d_gene: -
abundance: few
len: 17
j_gene: TRBJ2-1

CDR3nt: TGTGCCAGCAACAATCCTGTTACCAACTATGGCTACACCTTC
CDR3aa: CASNNPVTNYGYTF
v_gene: TRBV7-9
d_gene: -
abundance: -
len: 14
j_gene: TRBJ1-2

CDR3nt: TGTGCCAGCACCTGGGGGGGGGGCAATCAGCCCCAGCATTTT
CDR3aa: CASTWGGGNQPQHF
v_gene: TRBV12-3/TRBV12-4
d_gene: -
abundance: many
len: 14
j_gene: TRBJ1-5

CDR3nt: TGTGCCAGCAGCAGGTCCGGGACAGGATACCACGAGCAGTACTTC
CDR3aa: CASSRSGTGYHEQYF
v_gene: TRBV7-2
d_gene: TRBD1
abundance: few
len: 15
j_gene: TRBJ2-7

CDR3nt: TGTGCCAGCAGGGCCAACCAAGAGACCCAGTACTTC
CDR3aa: CASRANQETQYF
v_gene: TRBV7-9
d_gene: -
abundance: -
len: 12
j_gene: TRBJ2-5

CDR3nt: TGTGCCAGCAGCGTCGACAGAAGCTCCTACAATGAGCAGTTCTTC
CDR3aa: CASSVDRSSYNEQFF
v_gene: TRBV9
d_gene: -
abundance: many
len: 15
j_gene: TRBJ2-1

CDR3nt: TGCGCCAGCAGCTTGAACAGGGTTGCAGATACGCAGTATTTT
CDR3aa: CASSLNRVADTQYF
v_gene: TRBV5-1
d_gene: -
abundance: many
len: 14
j_gene: TRBJ2-3

CDR3nt: TGTGCCAGCAGACGCAGGGTGAACACTGAAGCTTTCTTT
CDR3aa: CASRRRVNTEAFF
v_gene: TRBV7-2
d_gene: -
abundance: few
len: 13
j_gene: TRBJ1-1

CDR3nt: TGTGCCAGTAGTATAGCCCAGGACTCTAACTATGGCTACACCTTC
CDR3aa: CASSIAQDSNYGYTF
v_gene: TRBV19
d_gene: -
abundance: few
len: 15
j_gene: TRBJ1-2

CDR3nt: TGCGCCAGCAGCCTGAATGGGGGGCATCAGGGGACCCAGTACTTC
CDR3aa: CASSLNGGHQGTQYF
v_gene: TRBV4-3
d_gene: -
abundance: few
len: 15
j_gene: TRBJ2-5

CDR3nt: TGTGCCAGCAGCTTGGGTGGCGCGAGGGGGAACTACAATGAGCAGTTCTTC
CDR3aa: CASSLGGARGNYNEQFF
v_gene: TRBV5-5
d_gene: -
abundance: few
len: 17
j_gene: TRBJ2-1

CDR3nt: TGCGCCAGCAGCTTAGTAGGGCAAACCTACGAGCAGTACTTC
CDR3aa: CASSLVGQTYEQYF
v_gene: TRBV5-1
d_gene: -
abundance: few
len: 14
j_gene: TRBJ2-7

CDR3nt: TGTGCCAGCGGAGCTTTCTATGAGCAGTTCTTC
CDR3aa: CASGAFYEQFF
v_gene: TRBV28
d_gene: -
abundance: -
len: 11
j_gene: TRBJ2-1

CDR3nt: TGTGCCAGCCTCAAAGGGGGAGGGGGCGCCGCGGAGACCCAGTACTTC
CDR3aa: CASLKGGGGAAETQYF
v_gene: TRBV7-9
d_gene: -
abundance: few
len: 16
j_gene: TRBJ2-5

CDR3nt: TGTGCCAGCAGCGGGGGACAGGCACCCCTCCACTTT
CDR3aa: CASSGGQAPLHF
v_gene: TRBV7-2
d_gene: TRBD1
abundance: -
len: 12
j_gene: TRBJ1-6

CDR3nt: TGTGCCAGCGGCCCACTGAGCGGGAGCTACACCGGCCACAATGAGCAGTTCTTC
CDR3aa: CASGPLSGSYTGHNEQFF
v_gene: TRBV28
d_gene: TRBD2
abundance: -
len: 18
j_gene: TRBJ2-1